The 16 T cell receptor beta chains below all came from one sample that was sequenced in a study of blood T cell repertoires in COVID-19. The method was immunoSEQ multiplex PCR; TCRdb's version includes in-frame clones alone and lacks a portion of them. Of 300,000 to 450,000 clones detected, about 90% appear once; the ten largest clones hold less than 11%. Material for sequencing was peripheral blood. The source is a woman aged 25 to 39 with COVID-19, enrolled during active disease.

The chain is built from TRBV19 and TRBJ2-7, with 13 bases matching TRBD2. This CDR3 is built from 13 residues. Per germline, CDR1 LNHDA and CDR2 SQIVND (reference sequence). Trimming cost V 9 bases and J 3 bases; bases outside gene matches: 2. CDR3 region: CASGTSGNYEQYF. The CDR3 nucleotides read TGTGCCAGCGGGACTAGCGGGAACTACGAGCAGTACTTC.

The V call is TRBV30, the J call TRBJ2-2, with 7 bases lining up with TRBD1. CDR1 GTSNPN and CDR2 SVGIG come from the germline V gene (reference sequence). The length of the CDR3 is 16 residues. The ends lost 2 bases at V and 6 bases at J; junction bases unmatched: 12. CDR3 nucleotides: TGTGCCTGGAGTCCACTCCCGGGGACAGCCGCCGGGGAGCTGTTTTTT. Protein sequence: CAWSPLPGTAAGELFF.

The rearrangement links TRBV7-2 to TRBJ2-7; D is unclear. The V end lost 5 bases, the J end lost 6 bases, and 8 bases lay between the germline ends. The CDR3 contains 11 residues. The germline CDR1 and CDR2 sequences are SGHTA and FQGNSA. As DNA, the CDR3 is TGTGCCAGCAGCCGATGGGCCGAGCAGTACTTC. Residues: CASSRWAEQYF.

This clone has a single count. The CDR3 spells CATSITDNEQFF. The CDR3, as DNA: TGTGCCACCAGCATAACGGACAATGAGCAGTTCTTC. This chain uses TRBV15 with TRBJ2-1; no clear D. The CDR3 loop spans 12 amino acids. The germline gives CDR1 LNHNV, CDR2 YYDKDF (reference sequence). Trimming took 4 bases from V and 5 from J, leaving 6 bases between them.

DNA for the CDR3: TGCGCCAGCAGCTCCAACCGTGACAGGGAGAAAGGCTACACCTTC. It yields the protein CASSSNRDREKGYTF. The chain has TRBV5-1 and TRBJ1-2; 7 bases are shared with TRBD1. The CDR3 contains 15 residues. With 3 bases clipped from V and 8 bases from J, the junction kept 13 bases outside the gene matches. The germline V gene encodes CDR1 SGHRS and CDR2 YFSETQ.

The chain employs TRBV30 and TRBJ1-6; 8 bases agree with TRBD1. Trimming at V came to 0 bases and at J to 7 bases, leaving 5 bases not matched to a gene. The germline V gene has CDR1 GTSNPN and CDR2 SVGIG (reference sequence). CDR3 length equals 15 residues. CDR3 DNA: TGTGCCTGGAGTGTACGGGACAGGCAAAATTCACCCCTCCACTTT. As protein: CAWSVRDRQNSPLHF.

Details on this clone: Within the sample, other DNA sequences also encode this same CDR3. The chain has TRBV5-1 and TRBJ1-4, with TRBD1 matching 9 bases. The CDR3 covers 15 residues. Trimming cost V 1 base and J 5 bases; bases outside gene matches: 3. CDR1 SGHRS and CDR2 YFSETQ come from the germline V gene. The CDR3, as DNA: TGCGCCAGCAGCTTGAGCGGGACAGGGAATGAAAAACTGTTTTTT. Amino acids: CASSLSGTGNEKLFF.

The rearrangement joins TRBV4-2 to TRBJ2-1; 9 positions match TRBD1. The germline V gene encodes CDR1 LGHNA and CDR2 YNFKEQ. The CDR3 is 15 amino acids. V lost 3 bases to trimming and J lost 6 bases; unmatched junction nucleotides: 6. The chain's CDR3 is CASSQRPDRGNEQFF. Written as DNA, the CDR3 is TGTGCCAGCAGCCAGCGGCCGGACAGGGGCAATGAGCAGTTCTTC.

V usage is TRBV4-2 and J usage is TRBJ2-7, with D perhaps matching TRBD2 (7 bases). Trimming took 3 bases from V and 2 from J, leaving 17 bases between them. CDR1 is LGHNA, CDR2 YNFKEQ, per germline. The CDR3 extends over 16 amino acids. The CDR3 DNA follows: TGTGCCAGCAGCCACACCGCCGCGGGGGCACCCTACGAGCAGTACTTC. The encoded protein is CASSHTAAGAPYEQYF.

The V and J genes are TRBV19 and TRBJ1-2; D gene unclear. Trimming shortened V by 3 bases and J by 7 bases, and 9 bases separated the two germline ends. CDR1 LNHDA and CDR2 SQIVND come from the germline V gene (reference sequence). The length of the CDR3 is 12 residues. The CDR3 coding sequence is TGTGCCAGTAGTATCGGGGAACTTGGCTACACCTTC. This translates into CASSIGELGYTF.

J is TRBJ2-2 and V is TRBV28; D perhaps matches TRBD1 (6 bases). This CDR3 region has 16 residues. Trimming removed 3 bases from V and 2 bases from J, with 13 bases in between. The V gene's germline CDR1 is MDHEN and CDR2 SYDVKM. This CDR3 is CASSFEGQINTGELFF. In nucleotides, the CDR3 is TGTGCCAGCAGTTTCGAGGGACAAATAAACACCGGGGAGCTGTTTTTT.

Worth noting for this clone: The sample has other DNA sequences that encode this CDR3 too. The chain couples TRBV29-1 to TRBJ1-2; D unresolved. Per the germline V gene, CDR1 is SQVTM and CDR2 is ANQGSEA. Deletions cut 4 bases from V and 8 bases from J, with 5 bases between. CDR3 length: 9 residues. The CDR3 is CSVGGGYTF. In nucleotides, the CDR3 is TGCAGCGTTGGAGGGGGCTACACCTTC.

V gene TRBV19 combines with J gene TRBJ2-7; D may be TRBD1 (8 bases). Looked up from germline, CDR1 is LNHDA and CDR2 is SQIVND (reference sequence). Trimming stripped 5 bases from V and 2 bases from J, with 13 bases between. The CDR3 consists of 14 residues. The CDR3 sequence is CASSSQGGTYEQYF. The CDR3 region has the DNA TGTGCCAGTAGTTCACAGGGGGGGACCTACGAGCAGTACTTC.

This chain links TRBV2 with TRBJ2-6, with D unclear. Germline V lookup: CDR1 SNHLY, CDR2 FYNNEI. The CDR3 has 16 residues. The V and J ends lost 6 bases and 3 bases respectively, with 15 bases between them. The CDR3 DNA reads as TGTGCCAGCAGCCCCCTGGCTTGGAGTGGGGCCAACGTCCTGACTTTC. It codes for CASSPLAWSGANVLTF.

J is TRBJ2-7 and V is TRBV18; D is perhaps TRBD2 (6 bases). Germline V lookup: CDR1 KGHSH, CDR2 LQKENI. This CDR3 spans 13 amino acids. Trimming took 1 base from V and 4 from J, leaving 8 bases between them. The CDR3 loop is CASSPRSGYEQYF. The CDR3 DNA reads TGTGCCAGCTCACCACGGAGCGGGTACGAGCAGTACTTC. Together with reference TRBV18 and TRBJ2-7, the CDR3 gives the full variable domain: NAGVMQNPRHLVRRRGQEARLRCSPMKGHSHVYWYRQLPEEGLKFMVYLQKENIIDESGMPKERFSAEFPKEGPSILRIQQVVRGDSAAYFCASSPRSGYEQYFGPGTRLTVT.

The V call is TRBV5-4, the J call TRBJ2-7; TRBD1 aligns across 9 bases. Trimming took 4 bases from V and 3 from J; bases not matched to a gene: 5. The CDR3 is 14 residues long. Germline V lookup: CDR1 SGHNT, CDR2 YYREEE (reference sequence). CDR3 sequence (DNA): TGTGCCAGCAGCCTTATGACAGGGGGCTACGAGCAGTACTTC. Its translation is CASSLMTGGYEQYF.